Listed below are T cell receptor beta chains from one sample, sequenced in a study of blood T cell repertoires in COVID-19. The protocol was immunoSEQ multiplex PCR, while the TCRdb copy is restricted to in-frame clones and leaves out a portion. The sample lists roughly 74,000 clones; 88% were seen once. Source material: peripheral blood. The source of these receptors is an older man with active or convalescent COVID-19. The CDR3 runs from the conserved cysteine through the conserved F or W. Fields, in order: V gene, J gene, clone size, D gene, CDR3 DNA, CDR3 protein. A D gene is named only where the DNA matches it firmly. Some rows have no size entry. The others give once, few or many, or a class for an expanded clone.

TRBV3-1/TRBV3-2	TRBJ1-6	-	-	TGTGCCAGCAGCCAACTAGGCCAGGGAAATTCACCCCTCCACTTT	CASSQLGQGNSPLHF
TRBV2	TRBJ2-1	-	TRBD2	TGTGCCAGCAGTGAAAGAGGGACTAGCGGGTTCGTACAGTTCTTC	CASSERGTSGFVQFF
TRBV4-1	TRBJ2-7	-	-	TGCGCCAGCAGCCAAGATTCTGCCATCCGGGCCTACGAGCAGTACTTC	CASSQDSAIRAYEQYF
TRBV11-2	TRBJ2-3	medium-sized	TRBD2	TGTGCCAGCAGCCATAAGACTAGCAAGGAGAGAGATACGCAGTATTTT	CASSHKTSKERDTQYF
TRBV7-4	TRBJ2-1	-	TRBD1	TGTGCCAGCAGCCCCGGACAGGGGCAGCATGAGCAGTTCTTC	CASSPGQGQHEQFF
TRBV6-4	TRBJ2-2	many	TRBD2	TGTGCCAGCAGTGACATAGGACTAGCTCAAGTCAGGGGTACCGGGGAGCTGTTTTTT	CASSDIGLAQVRGTGELFF
TRBV19	TRBJ1-2	-	-	TGTGCCAGTAGTACGGCAGGGATTGGCTACACCTTC	CASSTAGIGYTF
TRBV19	TRBJ2-2	few	TRBD2	TGTGCCAGTAACCCACCTGGGAGGGCTGGGGAGCTGTTTTTT	CASNPPGRAGELFF
TRBV5-1	TRBJ2-1	-	TRBD2	TGCGCCAGCAGCGTCGGGACTAGCGGGAGCGTCTACAATGAGCAGTTCTTC	CASSVGTSGSVYNEQFF
TRBV3-1/TRBV3-2	TRBJ2-3	-	-	TGTGCCAGCAGCCAGCAACCGACAAGCACAGATACGCAGTATTTT	CASSQQPTSTDTQYF
TRBV28	TRBJ2-2	-	TRBD2	TGTGCCAGCACCGAGGGACTAGCGGTTAACACCGGGGAGCTGTTTTTT	CASTEGLAVNTGELFF
TRBV5-1	TRBJ1-2	-	TRBD1	TGCGCCAGCAGCTTGGCCGTTACAGGGGGCGCAAATGGCTACACCTTC	CASSLAVTGGANGYTF
TRBV6-6	TRBJ1-6	-	-	TGTGCCAGCAGTTATCGGGACACGGCGGATTCACCCCTCCACTTT	CASSYRDTADSPLHF
TRBV3-1/TRBV3-2	TRBJ2-3	-	TRBD2	TGTGCCAGCAGCCAAATAGCGGGGGGGCAAGATACGCAGTATTTT	CASSQIAGGQDTQYF
TRBV10-2	TRBJ1-6	-	-	TGCGCCAGCTGTTCGCCGGGAACCAATTCACCCCTCCACTTT	CASCSPGTNSPLHF
TRBV30	TRBJ2-1	-	TRBD2	TGTGCCTGGAGCCCCTTAGGGACTAGCAAGAATGAGCAGTTCTTC	CAWSPLGTSKNEQFF
TRBV5-6	TRBJ2-1	-	TRBD1	TGTGCCAGCAGCCAACCGCGCCGGGACAGCCGAGGGAATGAGCAGTTCTTC	CASSQPRRDSRGNEQFF
TRBV19	TRBJ2-1	-	TRBD2	TGTGCCAGTAGGCCACTAGCGGGAGTGAGCAATGAGCAGTTCTTC	CASRPLAGVSNEQFF
TRBV30	TRBJ2-3	few	-	TGTGCCTGGAGTTTTCAAGATACGCAGTATTTT	CAWSFQDTQYF
TRBV30	TRBJ1-2	few	-	TGTGCCTGGAGCAGCCTAGCAGCAAACTATGGCTACACCTTC	CAWSSLAANYGYTF